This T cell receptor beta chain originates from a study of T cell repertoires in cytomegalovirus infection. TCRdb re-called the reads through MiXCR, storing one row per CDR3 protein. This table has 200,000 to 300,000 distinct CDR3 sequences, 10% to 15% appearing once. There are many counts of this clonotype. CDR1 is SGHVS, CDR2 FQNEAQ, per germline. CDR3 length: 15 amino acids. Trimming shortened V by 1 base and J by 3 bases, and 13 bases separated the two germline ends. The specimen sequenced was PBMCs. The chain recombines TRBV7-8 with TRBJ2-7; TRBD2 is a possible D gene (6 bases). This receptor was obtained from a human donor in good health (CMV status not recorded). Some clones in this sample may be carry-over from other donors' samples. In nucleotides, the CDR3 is TGTGCCAGCAGCTTAGATGGAGGGGTAGGCTACGAGCAGTACTTC. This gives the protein CASSLDGGVGYEQYF.